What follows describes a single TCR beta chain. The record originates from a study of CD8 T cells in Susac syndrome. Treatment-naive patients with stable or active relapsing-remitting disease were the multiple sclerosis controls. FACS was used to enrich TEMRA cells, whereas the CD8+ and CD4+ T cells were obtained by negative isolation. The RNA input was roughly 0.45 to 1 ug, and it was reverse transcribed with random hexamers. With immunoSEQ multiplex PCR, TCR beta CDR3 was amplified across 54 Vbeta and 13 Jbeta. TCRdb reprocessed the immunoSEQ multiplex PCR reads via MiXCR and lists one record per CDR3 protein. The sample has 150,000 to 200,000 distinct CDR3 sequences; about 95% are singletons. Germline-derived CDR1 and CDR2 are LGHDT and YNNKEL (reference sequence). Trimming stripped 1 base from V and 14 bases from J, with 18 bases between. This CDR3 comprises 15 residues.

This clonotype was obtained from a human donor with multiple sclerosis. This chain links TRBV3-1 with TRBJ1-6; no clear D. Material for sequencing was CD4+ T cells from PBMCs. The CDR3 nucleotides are TGTGCCAGCAGCCAAGGCCCTGGGCCCCAAGTCGCCCTCCACTTT. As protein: CASSQGPGPQVALHF.